This is a list of T cell receptor beta chains from one sample in a study of blood T cell repertoires in COVID-19. The table came from immunoSEQ multiplex PCR; TCRdb's copy has only in-frame clones and leaves some out. This table has roughly 200,000 clones, about 85% appearing once. Sequenced: PBMCs or T cells enriched from blood (not recorded which). The source is a woman aged 25 to 39 who had recovered from COVID-19. CDR3s include the opening cysteine and the closing phenylalanine or tryptophan. The D gene is left open where the match is weak. Part of the rows lack a size; the others show once, few, many or a class for expanded clones.

abundance: -; j_gene: TRBJ1-2; d_gene: TRBD1; v_gene: TRBV9; CDR3nt: TGTGCCAGCAGCGTAGCGGGACAGGGGGCGGTTGGCTACACCTTC; CDR3aa: CASSVAGQGAVGYTF
abundance: -; j_gene: TRBJ1-4; d_gene: -; v_gene: TRBV7-9; CDR3nt: TGTGCCAGCAGCTTACCGAGGGGGACTAATGAAAAACTGTTTTTT; CDR3aa: CASSLPRGTNEKLFF
abundance: -; j_gene: TRBJ2-1; d_gene: TRBD2; v_gene: TRBV7-3; CDR3nt: TGTGCCAGCAGCTTAACAACTAGCGGGGCTTACAATGAGCAGTTCTTC; CDR3aa: CASSLTTSGAYNEQFF
abundance: -; j_gene: TRBJ2-5; d_gene: -; v_gene: TRBV7-2; CDR3nt: TGTGCCAGCAGCTTAGCGCCTGGGGAGGAGACCCAGTACTTC; CDR3aa: CASSLAPGEETQYF
abundance: -; j_gene: TRBJ1-2; d_gene: TRBD1; v_gene: TRBV25-1; CDR3nt: TGTGCCAGCAGGACAGGGGGCGACTATGGCTACACCTTC; CDR3aa: CASRTGGDYGYTF
abundance: -; j_gene: TRBJ2-2; d_gene: -; v_gene: TRBV10-3; CDR3nt: TGTGCCATCAAACCCGACGGGGGACCCGGGGAGCTGTTTTTT; CDR3aa: CAIKPDGGPGELFF
abundance: few; j_gene: TRBJ1-3; d_gene: -; v_gene: TRBV7-2; CDR3nt: TGTGCCAGCAGCTTAGGGCCAGGGACTTACTCTGGAAACACCATATATTTT; CDR3aa: CASSLGPGTYSGNTIYF
abundance: -; j_gene: TRBJ1-2; d_gene: -; v_gene: TRBV6-5; CDR3nt: TGTGCCAGCAGGATCAGTTTCTCTAACTATGGCTACACCTTC; CDR3aa: CASRISFSNYGYTF
abundance: -; j_gene: TRBJ2-1; d_gene: TRBD2; v_gene: TRBV3-1/TRBV3-2; CDR3nt: TGTGCCAGCAGCCAAGGTAGCGGGGGGTGGTATGAGCAGTTCTTC; CDR3aa: CASSQGSGGWYEQFF
abundance: -; j_gene: TRBJ2-7; d_gene: TRBD2; v_gene: TRBV5-1; CDR3nt: TGCGCCAGCAGCTTGGCGGGGGGGGTCCCCTACGAGCAGTACTTC; CDR3aa: CASSLAGGVPYEQYF
abundance: few; j_gene: TRBJ1-3; d_gene: -; v_gene: TRBV12-3/TRBV12-4; CDR3nt: TGTGCCAGTCAGACTCCCGGAAACACCATATATTTT; CDR3aa: CASQTPGNTIYF
abundance: -; j_gene: TRBJ1-2; d_gene: -; v_gene: TRBV5-5; CDR3nt: TGTGCCAGCAGCTTGGCGGGGAACTATGGCTACACCTTC; CDR3aa: CASSLAGNYGYTF
abundance: once; j_gene: TRBJ2-3; d_gene: TRBD2; v_gene: TRBV4-2; CDR3nt: TGTGCCAGCAGCTCTCGGGGGGGCAGCACAGATACGCAGTATTTT; CDR3aa: CASSSRGGSTDTQYF
abundance: -; j_gene: TRBJ2-1; d_gene: -; v_gene: TRBV9; CDR3nt: TGTGCCAGCAGCATACGGGACAATGAGCAGTTCTTC; CDR3aa: CASSIRDNEQFF
abundance: -; j_gene: TRBJ1-4; d_gene: TRBD1; v_gene: TRBV6-6; CDR3nt: TGTGCCAGCAGTTTGGACAGGGGGCAAAAACTGTTTTTT; CDR3aa: CASSLDRGQKLFF
abundance: -; j_gene: TRBJ1-4; d_gene: -; v_gene: TRBV19; CDR3nt: TGTGCCAGTAGTAAAGCACTCCTTTCAACTAATGAAAAACTGTTTTTT; CDR3aa: CASSKALLSTNEKLFF
abundance: once; j_gene: TRBJ1-4; d_gene: -; v_gene: TRBV19; CDR3nt: TGTGCCAGTAGTTCGTCTCCTGGGGAGGAAGATGAAAAACTGTTTTTT; CDR3aa: CASSSSPGEEDEKLFF
abundance: -; j_gene: TRBJ1-5; d_gene: TRBD1; v_gene: TRBV7-8; CDR3nt: TGTGCCAGCAGCTTAGTGGGGACAGGGGATCAGCCCCAGCATTTT; CDR3aa: CASSLVGTGDQPQHF
abundance: few; j_gene: TRBJ2-7; d_gene: -; v_gene: TRBV6-2/TRBV6-3; CDR3nt: TGTGCCAGCAGTTACTCGATAGTCCGGGGAGAGCAGTACTTC; CDR3aa: CASSYSIVRGEQYF
abundance: -; j_gene: TRBJ1-4; d_gene: -; v_gene: TRBV19; CDR3nt: TGTGCCAGTAGTATATGGGGAGTTGCAACTAATGAAAAACTGTTTTTT; CDR3aa: CASSIWGVATNEKLFF
abundance: -; j_gene: TRBJ1-2; d_gene: TRBD1; v_gene: TRBV5-1; CDR3nt: TGCGCCAGCAGCTTAACGGGACAGGCATCATATGGCTACACCTTC; CDR3aa: CASSLTGQASYGYTF
abundance: -; j_gene: TRBJ1-1; d_gene: -; v_gene: TRBV19; CDR3nt: TGTGCCTCGGGGGTGGGGACCGGTGAAGCTTTCTTT; CDR3aa: CASGVGTGEAFF
abundance: -; j_gene: TRBJ1-4; d_gene: TRBD1; v_gene: TRBV7-2; CDR3nt: TGTGCCAGCAGCTTCACCGGACAGGGAGAAAAACTGTTTTTT; CDR3aa: CASSFTGQGEKLFF
abundance: -; j_gene: TRBJ2-2; d_gene: -; v_gene: TRBV7-3; CDR3nt: TGTGCCAGCAGCTCCGGGACTTCCACCGGGGAGCTGTTTTTT; CDR3aa: CASSSGTSTGELFF
abundance: once; j_gene: TRBJ1-2; d_gene: -; v_gene: TRBV5-1; CDR3nt: TGCGCCAGCAGCTTCGAACAGGGTATCGGTGGCTACACCTTC; CDR3aa: CASSFEQGIGGYTF
abundance: -; j_gene: TRBJ2-1; d_gene: TRBD2; v_gene: TRBV7-2; CDR3nt: TGTGCCAGCAGCTTAGTCGGGACTAGCGGGGGGGCCGATGAGCAGTTCTTC; CDR3aa: CASSLVGTSGGADEQFF
abundance: -; j_gene: TRBJ1-2; d_gene: TRBD1; v_gene: TRBV7-2; CDR3nt: TGTGCCAGCAGCCGCGACAGGGGGACGAATGGCTACACCTTC; CDR3aa: CASSRDRGTNGYTF
abundance: -; j_gene: TRBJ1-5; d_gene: -; v_gene: TRBV7-9; CDR3nt: TGTGCCAGCAGCCAAAGAGGGCTGGGACAGCCCCAGCATTTT; CDR3aa: CASSQRGLGQPQHF
abundance: -; j_gene: TRBJ2-7; d_gene: -; v_gene: TRBV6-5; CDR3nt: TGTGCCAGCACCCCGGGACTTCCCCCCTACGAGCAGTACTTC; CDR3aa: CASTPGLPPYEQYF
abundance: -; j_gene: TRBJ2-1; d_gene: TRBD2; v_gene: TRBV5-4; CDR3nt: TGTGCCAGCAGCCCTCTCGTCGGGGGGGTCTACAATGAGCAGTTCTTC; CDR3aa: CASSPLVGGVYNEQFF
abundance: once; j_gene: TRBJ2-1; d_gene: TRBD2; v_gene: TRBV9; CDR3nt: TGTGCCAGCAGCGTCGCAGGGCGGGGGGGCAATGAGCAGTTCTTC; CDR3aa: CASSVAGRGGNEQFF
abundance: -; j_gene: TRBJ1-2; d_gene: -; v_gene: TRBV2; CDR3nt: TGTGCCAGCAGTACCAGGGTTGTGAACTATGGCTACACCTTC; CDR3aa: CASSTRVVNYGYTF
abundance: once; j_gene: TRBJ1-1; d_gene: -; v_gene: TRBV6-2/TRBV6-3; CDR3nt: TGTGCCAGCAGTAGGTGGAGCAACACTGAAGCTTTCTTT; CDR3aa: CASSRWSNTEAFF
abundance: -; j_gene: TRBJ2-3; d_gene: -; v_gene: TRBV5-1; CDR3nt: TGCGCCAGCAGCTTGGACAGAAGCACAGATACGCAGTATTTT; CDR3aa: CASSLDRSTDTQYF
abundance: once; j_gene: TRBJ1-2; d_gene: -; v_gene: TRBV4-3; CDR3nt: TGCGCCAGCAGCCTCTCCCGGAGGGTGGACTATGGCTACACCTTC; CDR3aa: CASSLSRRVDYGYTF
abundance: once; j_gene: TRBJ2-5; d_gene: TRBD2; v_gene: TRBV14; CDR3nt: TGTGCCAGCAGCCCCCGGACTAGCGGGGGAAAGACCCAGTACTTC; CDR3aa: CASSPRTSGGKTQYF
abundance: -; j_gene: TRBJ1-3; d_gene: -; v_gene: TRBV19; CDR3nt: TGTGCCAGTAGTATCCCAGGGATAGGGTCTGGAAACACCATATATTTT; CDR3aa: CASSIPGIGSGNTIYF
abundance: -; j_gene: TRBJ1-2; d_gene: TRBD1; v_gene: TRBV7-9; CDR3nt: TGTGCCAGCAGCCCGGGACAGGCATATGGCTACACCTTC; CDR3aa: CASSPGQAYGYTF
abundance: -; j_gene: TRBJ2-2; d_gene: -; v_gene: TRBV6-5; CDR3nt: TGTGCCAGCAGTTACTTCGGAGGGGCTCACACCGGGGAGCTGTTTTTT; CDR3aa: CASSYFGGAHTGELFF
abundance: -; j_gene: TRBJ1-2; d_gene: TRBD1; v_gene: TRBV4-2; CDR3nt: TGTGCCAGCAGCCAAGGAACAGGGGGCAGATATGGCTACACCTTC; CDR3aa: CASSQGTGGRYGYTF
abundance: -; j_gene: TRBJ1-2; d_gene: TRBD1; v_gene: TRBV7-2; CDR3nt: TGTGCCAGCAGCCCTGGGACAGGGAGGCGCTACACCTTC; CDR3aa: CASSPGTGRRYTF
abundance: -; j_gene: TRBJ1-4; d_gene: -; v_gene: TRBV19; CDR3nt: TGTGCCAGTAGTCCCGGTGAAAAACTGTTTTTT; CDR3aa: CASSPGEKLFF
abundance: -; j_gene: TRBJ2-7; d_gene: TRBD1; v_gene: TRBV9; CDR3nt: TGTGCCAGCAGCGCGGACAGGGCGGGCGACGAGCAGTACTTC; CDR3aa: CASSADRAGDEQYF
abundance: -; j_gene: TRBJ2-2; d_gene: -; v_gene: TRBV6-4; CDR3nt: TGTGCCAGCAGCCCACAGGGGAACACCGGGGAGCTGTTTTTT; CDR3aa: CASSPQGNTGELFF
abundance: -; j_gene: TRBJ2-7; d_gene: TRBD1; v_gene: TRBV2; CDR3nt: TGTGCCAGCACACCGGGACAGGGGGCGCGCGAGCAGTACTTC; CDR3aa: CASTPGQGAREQYF
abundance: -; j_gene: TRBJ1-5; d_gene: -; v_gene: TRBV6-5; CDR3nt: TGTGCCAGCAGCCCACAGGGCCCGCAGCCCCAGCATTTT; CDR3aa: CASSPQGPQPQHF
abundance: -; j_gene: TRBJ2-2; d_gene: TRBD1; v_gene: TRBV7-9; CDR3nt: TGTGCCAGCAGCTTTTTCACCGGACAGGGGCCCGGGGAGCTGTTTTTT; CDR3aa: CASSFFTGQGPGELFF
abundance: -; j_gene: TRBJ2-2; d_gene: TRBD2; v_gene: TRBV2; CDR3nt: TGTGCCAGCAGTAAGACCGGGACTAGCGGGGGCACCGGGGAGCTGTTTTTT; CDR3aa: CASSKTGTSGGTGELFF
abundance: -; j_gene: TRBJ1-6; d_gene: -; v_gene: TRBV7-6; CDR3nt: TGTGCCAGCAGCTTACGGGATTTCTTGGGTTCACCCCTCCACTTT; CDR3aa: CASSLRDFLGSPLHF
abundance: -; j_gene: TRBJ1-1; d_gene: -; v_gene: TRBV19; CDR3nt: TGTGCCAGTAGCCCCTCAGGAACCGAAGCTTTCTTT; CDR3aa: CASSPSGTEAFF
abundance: -; j_gene: TRBJ1-1; d_gene: -; v_gene: TRBV27; CDR3nt: TGTGCCAGCAGTTTAGGAGGGAGGGGGGGCACTGAAGCTTTCTTT; CDR3aa: CASSLGGRGGTEAFF
abundance: -; j_gene: TRBJ2-7; d_gene: -; v_gene: TRBV5-6; CDR3nt: TGTGCCAGCAGCTTGCGGTACGAGCAGTACTTC; CDR3aa: CASSLRYEQYF
abundance: -; j_gene: TRBJ2-6; d_gene: -; v_gene: TRBV6-2/TRBV6-3; CDR3nt: TGTGCCAGCAGTTATTCGGGTTCTGGGGCCAACGTCCTGACTTTC; CDR3aa: CASSYSGSGANVLTF
abundance: -; j_gene: TRBJ2-2; d_gene: -; v_gene: TRBV29-1; CDR3nt: TGCAGCGTCAACGAGGGTGGTACCGGGGAGCTGTTTTTT; CDR3aa: CSVNEGGTGELFF
abundance: once; j_gene: TRBJ2-3; d_gene: -; v_gene: TRBV4-2; CDR3nt: TGTGCCAGCAGCCGGAGAAGGCTGGCGGATGGCACAGATACGCAGTATTTT; CDR3aa: CASSRRRLADGTDTQYF